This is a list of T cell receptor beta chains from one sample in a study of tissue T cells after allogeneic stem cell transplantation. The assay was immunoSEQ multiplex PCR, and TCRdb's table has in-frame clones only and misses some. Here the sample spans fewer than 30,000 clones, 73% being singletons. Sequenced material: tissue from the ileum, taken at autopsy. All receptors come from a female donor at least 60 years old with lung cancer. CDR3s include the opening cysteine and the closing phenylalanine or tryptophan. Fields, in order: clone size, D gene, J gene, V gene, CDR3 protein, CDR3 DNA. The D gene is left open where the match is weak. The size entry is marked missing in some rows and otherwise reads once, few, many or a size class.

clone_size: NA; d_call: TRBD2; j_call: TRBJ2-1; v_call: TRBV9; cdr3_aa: CASSVEERLALGSYNEQFF; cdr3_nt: TGTGCCAGCAGCGTAGAGGAGAGACTAGCGTTGGGCTCCTACAATGAGCAGTTCTTC
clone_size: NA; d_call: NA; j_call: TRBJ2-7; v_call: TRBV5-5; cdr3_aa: CASSLGQGWYEQYF; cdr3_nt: TGTGCCAGCAGCTTGGGGCAGGGGTGGTACGAGCAGTACTTC
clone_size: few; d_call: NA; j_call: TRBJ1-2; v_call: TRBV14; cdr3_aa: CASSQQGIYGYTF; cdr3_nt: TGTGCCAGCAGCCAACAGGGGATCTATGGCTACACCTTC
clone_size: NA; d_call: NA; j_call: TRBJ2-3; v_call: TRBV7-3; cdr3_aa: CASSFPEPWDTQYF; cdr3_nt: TGTGCCAGCAGCTTCCCGGAGCCGTGGGATACGCAGTATTTT
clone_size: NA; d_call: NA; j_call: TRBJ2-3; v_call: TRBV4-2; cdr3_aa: CASSWDTDTQYF; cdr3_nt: TGTGCCAGCAGTTGGGACACAGATACGCAGTATTTT
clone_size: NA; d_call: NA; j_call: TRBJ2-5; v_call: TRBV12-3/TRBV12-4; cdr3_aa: CASSPWGQETQYF; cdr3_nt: TGTGCCAGCAGCCCGTGGGGACAAGAGACCCAGTACTTC
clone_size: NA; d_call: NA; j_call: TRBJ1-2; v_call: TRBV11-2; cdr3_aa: CASSLHVRSNLGYTF; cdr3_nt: TGTGCCAGCAGCTTACATGTCCGATCCAACCTCGGCTACACCTTC
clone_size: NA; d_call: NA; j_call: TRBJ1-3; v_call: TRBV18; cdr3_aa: CASSSSRGYYSGNTIYF; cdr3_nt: TGTGCCAGCTCTTCGTCGCGTGGCTATTACTCTGGAAACACCATATATTTT
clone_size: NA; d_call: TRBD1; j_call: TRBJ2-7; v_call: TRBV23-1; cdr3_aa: CASKFWDRGHEQYF; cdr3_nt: TGCGCCAGCAAATTTTGGGACAGGGGCCACGAGCAGTACTTC
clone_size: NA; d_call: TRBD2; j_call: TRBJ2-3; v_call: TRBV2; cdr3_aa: CASSRLAGGNTDTQYF; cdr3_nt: TGTGCCAGCAGTCGACTAGCGGGGGGTAACACAGATACGCAGTATTTT
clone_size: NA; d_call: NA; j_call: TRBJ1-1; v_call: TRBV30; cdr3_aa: CASGRGYEAFF; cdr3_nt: TGTGCCTCGGGAAGGGGGTATGAAGCTTTCTTT